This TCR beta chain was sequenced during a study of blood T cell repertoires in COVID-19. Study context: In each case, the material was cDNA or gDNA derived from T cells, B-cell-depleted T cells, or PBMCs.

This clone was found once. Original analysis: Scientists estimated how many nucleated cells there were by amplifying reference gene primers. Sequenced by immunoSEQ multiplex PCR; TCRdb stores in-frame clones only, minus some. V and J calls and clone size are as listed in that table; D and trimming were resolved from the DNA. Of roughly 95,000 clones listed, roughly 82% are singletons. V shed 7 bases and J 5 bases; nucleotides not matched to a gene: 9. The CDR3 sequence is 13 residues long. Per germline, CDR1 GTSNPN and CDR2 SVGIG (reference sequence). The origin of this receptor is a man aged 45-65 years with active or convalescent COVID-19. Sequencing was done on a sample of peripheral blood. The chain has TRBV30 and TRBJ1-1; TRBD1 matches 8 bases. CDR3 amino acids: CAYSDRVWTEAFF. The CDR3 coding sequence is TGTGCCTACTCGGACAGGGTGTGGACTGAAGCTTTCTTT.